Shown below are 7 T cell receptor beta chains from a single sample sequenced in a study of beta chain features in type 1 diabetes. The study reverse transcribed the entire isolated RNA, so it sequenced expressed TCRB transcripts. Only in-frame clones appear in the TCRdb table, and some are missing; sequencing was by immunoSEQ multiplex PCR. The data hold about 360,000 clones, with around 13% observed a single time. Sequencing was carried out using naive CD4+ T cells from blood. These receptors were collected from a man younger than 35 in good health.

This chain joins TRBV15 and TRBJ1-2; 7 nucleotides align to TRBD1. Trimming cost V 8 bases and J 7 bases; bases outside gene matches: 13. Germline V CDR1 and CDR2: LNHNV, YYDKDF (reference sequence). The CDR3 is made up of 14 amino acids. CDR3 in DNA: TGTGCCACCGACGCTGGGACAGTCCCAACTGGCTACACCTTC. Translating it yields CATDAGTVPTGYTF.

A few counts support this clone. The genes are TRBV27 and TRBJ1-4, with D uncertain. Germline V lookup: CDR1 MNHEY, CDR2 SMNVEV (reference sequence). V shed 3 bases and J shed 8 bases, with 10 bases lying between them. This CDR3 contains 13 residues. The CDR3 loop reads CASSFWIGEKLFF. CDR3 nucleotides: TGTGCCAGCAGTTTTTGGATCGGGGAAAAACTGTTTTTT.

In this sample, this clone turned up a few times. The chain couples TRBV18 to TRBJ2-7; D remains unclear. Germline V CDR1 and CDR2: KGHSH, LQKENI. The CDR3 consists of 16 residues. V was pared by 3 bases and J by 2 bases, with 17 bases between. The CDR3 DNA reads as TGTGCCAGCTCACCTATGGGTCCGGGTGGTACCTACGAGCAGTACTTC. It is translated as CASSPMGPGGTYEQYF.

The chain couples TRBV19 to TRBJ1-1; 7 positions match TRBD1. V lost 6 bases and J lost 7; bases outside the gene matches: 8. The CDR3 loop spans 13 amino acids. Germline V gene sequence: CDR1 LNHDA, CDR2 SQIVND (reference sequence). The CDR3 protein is CASSVDRDLEAFF. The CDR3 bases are TGTGCCAGTAGCGTTGACAGGGACCTTGAAGCTTTCTTT.

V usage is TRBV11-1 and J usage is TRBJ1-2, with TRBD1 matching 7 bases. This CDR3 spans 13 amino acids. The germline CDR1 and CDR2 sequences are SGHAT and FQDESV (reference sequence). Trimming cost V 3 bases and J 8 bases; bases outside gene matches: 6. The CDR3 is CASSFKGAGGYTF. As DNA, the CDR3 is TGTGCCAGCAGCTTCAAGGGGGCCGGCGGCTACACCTTC.

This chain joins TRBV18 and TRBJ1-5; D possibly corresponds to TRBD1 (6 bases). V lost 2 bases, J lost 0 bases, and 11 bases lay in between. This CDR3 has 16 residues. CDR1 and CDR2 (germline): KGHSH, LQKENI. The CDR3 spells CASSPTGPISNQPQHF. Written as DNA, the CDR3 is TGTGCCAGCTCACCAACAGGGCCTATTAGCAATCAGCCCCAGCATTTT.

CDR3 DNA: TGTGCCAGCAGTCCCCGAGTTAGGGGGTACGAGCAGTACTTC. Protein: CASSPRVRGYEQYF. V gene TRBV6-6 combines with J gene TRBJ2-7; D may be TRBD1 (6 bases). This CDR3 is 14 amino acids long. Germline V gene sequence: CDR1 MNHNY, CDR2 SVGAGI (reference sequence). V was cut by 5 bases and J by 4 bases, with 15 bases left in between.